These 18 T cell receptor beta chains were all obtained from the same sample, sequenced in a study of blood T cell repertoires in COVID-19. TCRdb's table, derived via immunoSEQ multiplex PCR, lists solely in-frame clones and lacks some. The profile shows roughly 290,000 clones, 80% to 95% of them singletons. The source material was peripheral blood. The receptors shown here come from a woman aged 25 to 39 with COVID-19, enrolled during active disease.

This sequence joins TRBV19 and TRBJ2-3; 10 bases agree with TRBD1. The CDR3 loop spans 16 amino acids. The ends lost 4 bases at V and 2 bases at J; junction bases unmatched: 6. CDR1 is LNHDA, CDR2 SQIVND, per germline (reference sequence). CDR3 in amino acids: CASSTRDRGATDTQYF. CDR3 sequence (DNA): TGTGCCAGTAGTACCCGGGACAGGGGAGCCACAGATACGCAGTATTTT.

This clone has only one observation. The V gene is TRBV6-6, the J gene TRBJ2-7; D perhaps matches TRBD2 (5 bases). CDR3 length: 14 amino acids. Germline V gene lookup returns CDR1 MNHNY and CDR2 SVGAGI (reference sequence). V lost 0 bases, J lost 6 bases, and 12 bases lay in between. The CDR3 DNA follows: TGTGCCAGCAGTTACTCTGCAGGACTCGTCGAGCAGTACTTC. Its protein is CASSYSAGLVEQYF.

The chain carries TRBV30 and TRBJ1-2, with D maybe TRBD1 (6 bases). Trimming left V 3 bases short and J 1 base short, with 9 bases between. The CDR3 runs to 13 residues. Germline CDR1 reads GTSNPN; CDR2 reads SVGIG (reference sequence). Written as DNA, the CDR3 is TGTGCCTGGAGGTCAGGGGTTAACTATGGCTACACCTTC. Translation: CAWRSGVNYGYTF.

The genes are TRBV5-6 and TRBJ2-2, with D perhaps TRBD2 (5 bases). The CDR3 spans 16 residues. CDR1 SGHDT and CDR2 YYEEEE come from the germline V gene. V was pared by 0 bases and J by 4 bases, with 13 bases between. The CDR3 region is CASSLAWSGVTGELFF. CDR3 sequence (DNA): TGTGCCAGCAGCTTGGCCTGGTCCGGGGTCACCGGGGAGCTGTTTTTT.

With respect to this clone: Other nucleotide sequences from this sample produce the same CDR3. The chain combines TRBV7-9 with TRBJ2-7, with D tentatively TRBD1 (5 bases). CDR1 is SEHNR, CDR2 FQNEAQ, per germline (reference sequence). The CDR3 is 13 residues long. Trimming took 3 bases from V and 3 from J, leaving 9 bases between them. This CDR3 reads CASSFGQGYEQYF. In DNA form, the CDR3 reads TGTGCCAGCAGCTTTGGGCAGGGCTACGAGCAGTACTTC.

The chain combines TRBV30 with TRBJ2-7; TRBD1 aligns across 11 bases. This CDR3 comprises 14 residues. Looked up from germline, CDR1 is GTSNPN and CDR2 is SVGIG (reference sequence). Losses at the gene ends were 4 bases for V and 5 bases for J; bases not matched to a gene: 7. The CDR3 sequence is CAWNGQGASHEQYF. DNA of the CDR3: TGTGCCTGGAACGGACAGGGGGCGTCCCACGAGCAGTACTTC.

As for this clone: Distinct nucleotide sequences in the sample also encode this CDR3. This sequence joins TRBV5-1 and TRBJ2-1, with 7 nucleotides matching TRBD1. The length of the CDR3 is 15 residues. Germline CDR1 reads SGHRS; CDR2 reads YFSETQ. With V trimmed by 0 bases and J by 2 bases, 2 bases remained unmatched. The CDR3 is CASSLGQGPYNEQFF. The CDR3 region has the DNA TGCGCCAGCAGCTTGGGACAGGGCCCCTACAATGAGCAGTTCTTC.

The chain uses TRBV30 and TRBJ2-1; 7 nucleotides line up with TRBD2. This CDR3 has 15 residues. V shed 0 bases, J shed 8 bases, and the junction held 10 bases outside the gene matches. Looked up from germline, CDR1 is GTSNPN and CDR2 is SVGIG (reference sequence). DNA for the CDR3: TGTGCCTGGAGTGTACATTTGGGAGGGTCCGATGAGCAGTTCTTC. This sequence encodes CAWSVHLGGSDEQFF.

The chain combines TRBV28 with TRBJ1-6, with TRBD1 matching 9 bases. CDR3 length: 13 residues. Looked up from germline, CDR1 is MDHEN and CDR2 is SYDVKM. The ends lost 7 bases at V and 10 bases at J; junction bases unmatched: 5. The CDR3 spells CASKGTGTSPLHF. The CDR3 nucleotides read TGTGCCAGCAAAGGGACAGGGACCTCACCCCTCCACTTT.

The rearrangement uses TRBV5-1 and TRBJ2-1, with 9 bases fitting TRBD1. With 1 base clipped from V and 7 bases from J, the junction kept 3 bases outside the gene matches. CDR3 length equals 14 residues. Germline V lookup: CDR1 SGHRS, CDR2 YFSETQ. The CDR3 is CASSLTGGRNEQFF. The CDR3 DNA follows: TGCGCCAGCAGCTTGACAGGGGGCCGGAATGAGCAGTTCTTC.

The genes are TRBV6-6 and TRBJ1-1; maybe TRBD1 (6 bases). V was shortened by 3 bases and J by 3 bases, with 11 bases between the two germline ends. CDR3 length: 14 amino acids. Germline V gene data show CDR1 as MNHNY and CDR2 as SVGAGI (reference sequence). The CDR3: CASSYGGGDTEAFF. CDR3 nucleotide sequence: TGTGCCAGCAGTTATGGGGGCGGTGACACTGAAGCTTTCTTT.

The chain couples TRBV28 to TRBJ1-5, with D perhaps matching TRBD1 (6 bases). In germline, CDR1 is MDHEN, CDR2 SYDVKM. The CDR3 extends over 15 amino acids. Between the trimmed V and J ends, which lost 5 bases and 6 bases, there was a span of 17 bases. DNA of the CDR3: TGTGCCAGCAGTGTGGGAGGGGGGCTGGTTCAGCCCCAGCATTTT. This translates into CASSVGGGLVQPQHF.

The chain uses TRBV4-1 and TRBJ1-2; D uncertain. In germline, CDR1 is MGHRA, CDR2 YSYEKL. The CDR3 is made up of 16 amino acids. The ends were cut back, 0 bases at V and 5 bases at J, with 16 bases in the middle. DNA for the CDR3: TGCGCCAGCAGCCAAGATTTTGGCAGTCTCGTATATGGCTACACCTTC. Its protein is CASSQDFGSLVYGYTF.

V usage is TRBV5-8 and J usage is TRBJ2-1, with D unclear. The V end was cut by 5 bases, the J end by 0 bases, with 12 bases between. Germline V CDR1 and CDR2: SGHTS, YDEGEE. This CDR3 spans 15 amino acids. CDR3 coding DNA: TGTGCCAGCAGGGGTACATCGGGCTCCTACAATGAGCAGTTCTTC. Its translation: CASRGTSGSYNEQFF.

The CDR3 DNA reads as TGCGCCAGCAGCGCAGGGGGCGGGCAAGAGACCCAGTACTTC. Translated, it gives CASSAGGGQETQYF. This chain links TRBV5-1 with TRBJ2-5; 8 bases agree with TRBD1. The germline gives CDR1 SGHRS, CDR2 YFSETQ. CDR3 length equals 14 residues. The J segment lost 2 bases and the V segment lost 4 bases, leaving 4 bases of the junction unmatched.

This clone appeared once. The gene calls are TRBV5-4 and TRBJ1-2; 8 bases line up with TRBD1. Per the germline V gene, CDR1 is SGHNT and CDR2 is YYREEE (reference sequence). The CDR3 is 14 amino acids. With V trimmed by 6 bases and J by 4 bases, 8 bases remained unmatched. The CDR3 DNA reads TGTGCCAGCACCGGACAGGGCCGAAGCTATGGCTACACCTTC. Protein sequence: CASTGQGRSYGYTF.

This clone appeared once. The same CDR3 can be traced to other DNA sequences in this sample. V and J are TRBV30 and TRBJ2-7; D is perhaps TRBD1 (5 bases). The CDR3 sequence is 11 residues long. CDR1 and CDR2 from the germline V gene are GTSNPN and SVGIG (reference sequence). The ends were cut back, 4 bases at V and 3 bases at J, with 7 bases in the middle. Here the CDR3 DNA reads TGTGCCTGGACAGGGAACTACGAGCAGTACTTC. This sequence encodes CAWTGNYEQYF.

This clone has a single count. This chain joins TRBV2 and TRBJ2-1, with D tentatively TRBD2 (6 bases). V gave up 5 bases and J gave up 0 bases, with 14 bases separating them. The CDR3 consists of 16 residues. Per the germline V gene, CDR1 is SNHLY and CDR2 is FYNNEI. The CDR3 DNA reads TGTGCCAGCAGTCTCTTTAGCGGAAGCTCCTACAATGAGCAGTTCTTC. It yields the protein CASSLFSGSSYNEQFF.